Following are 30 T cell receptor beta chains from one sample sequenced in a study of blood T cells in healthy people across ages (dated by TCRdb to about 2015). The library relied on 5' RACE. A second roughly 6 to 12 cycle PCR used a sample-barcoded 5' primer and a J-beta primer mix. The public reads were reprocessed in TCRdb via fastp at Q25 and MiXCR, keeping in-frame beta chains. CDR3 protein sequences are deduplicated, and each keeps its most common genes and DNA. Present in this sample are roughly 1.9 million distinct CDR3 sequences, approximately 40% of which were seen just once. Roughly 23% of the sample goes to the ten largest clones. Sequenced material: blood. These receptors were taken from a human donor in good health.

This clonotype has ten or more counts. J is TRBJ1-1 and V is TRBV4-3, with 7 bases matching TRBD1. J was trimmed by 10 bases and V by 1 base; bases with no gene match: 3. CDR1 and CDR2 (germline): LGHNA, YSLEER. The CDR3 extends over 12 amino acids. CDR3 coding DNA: TGCGCCAGCAGCCAAGCGACAGGGTTAGCTTTCTTT. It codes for CASSQATGLAFF.

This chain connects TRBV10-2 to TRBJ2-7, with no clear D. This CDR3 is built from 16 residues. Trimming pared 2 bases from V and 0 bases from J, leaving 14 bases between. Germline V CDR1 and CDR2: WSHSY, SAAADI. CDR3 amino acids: CASSESVALSSYEQYF. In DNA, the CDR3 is TGCGCCAGCAGTGAGAGTGTGGCCCTGAGCTCCTACGAGCAGTACTTC.

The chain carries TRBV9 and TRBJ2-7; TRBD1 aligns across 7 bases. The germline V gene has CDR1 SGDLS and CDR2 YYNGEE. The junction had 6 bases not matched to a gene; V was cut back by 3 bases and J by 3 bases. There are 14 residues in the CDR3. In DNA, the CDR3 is TGTGCCAGCAGCGGAGGGGGCAAAGGCTACGAGCAGTACTTC. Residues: CASSGGGKGYEQYF.

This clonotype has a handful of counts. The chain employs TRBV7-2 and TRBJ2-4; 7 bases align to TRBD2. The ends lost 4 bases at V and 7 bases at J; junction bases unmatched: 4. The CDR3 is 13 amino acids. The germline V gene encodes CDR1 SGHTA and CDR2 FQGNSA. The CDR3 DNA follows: TGTGCCAGCAGCTGGGAGGGCGTCAACATTCAGTACTTC. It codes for CASSWEGVNIQYF.

The CDR3 region has the DNA TGTGCCATCAAGGAAGGGGGGAACACCGGGGAGCTGTTTTTT. Translating gives CAIKEGGNTGELFF. The gene calls are TRBV10-3 and TRBJ2-2; D may be TRBD1 (6 bases). Germline values: CDR1 ENHRY, CDR2 SYGVKD. V shed 7 bases and J shed 1 base, with 10 bases lying between them. This CDR3 comprises 14 residues.

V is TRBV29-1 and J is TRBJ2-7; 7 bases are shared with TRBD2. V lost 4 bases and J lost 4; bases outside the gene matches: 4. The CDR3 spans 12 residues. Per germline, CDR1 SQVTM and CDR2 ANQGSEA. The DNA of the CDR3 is TGCAGCGTTGGGGGAGGGGAATACGAGCAGTACTTC. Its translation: CSVGGGEYEQYF.

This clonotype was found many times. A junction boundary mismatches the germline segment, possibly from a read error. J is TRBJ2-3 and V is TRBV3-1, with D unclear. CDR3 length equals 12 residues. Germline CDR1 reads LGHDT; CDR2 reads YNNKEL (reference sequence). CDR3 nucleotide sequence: TGCGCCAGCAGCCAAGCCGGAGATACGCAGTATTTT. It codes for CASSQAGDTQYF.

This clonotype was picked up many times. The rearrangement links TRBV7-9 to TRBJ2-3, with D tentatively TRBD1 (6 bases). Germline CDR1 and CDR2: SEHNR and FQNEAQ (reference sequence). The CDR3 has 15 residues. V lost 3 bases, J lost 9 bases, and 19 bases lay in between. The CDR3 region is CASSLGAQEGVTQYF. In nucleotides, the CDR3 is TGTGCCAGCAGCTTGGGGGCCCAGGAAGGAGTGACGCAGTATTTT.

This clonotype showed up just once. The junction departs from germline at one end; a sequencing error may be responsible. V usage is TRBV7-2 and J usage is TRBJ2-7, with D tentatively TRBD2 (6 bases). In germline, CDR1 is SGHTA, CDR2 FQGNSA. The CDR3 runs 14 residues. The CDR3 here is CASGTRTGDYGQYF. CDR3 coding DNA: TGTGCCAGCGGGACCCGGACGGGAGACTACGGGCAGTACTTC.

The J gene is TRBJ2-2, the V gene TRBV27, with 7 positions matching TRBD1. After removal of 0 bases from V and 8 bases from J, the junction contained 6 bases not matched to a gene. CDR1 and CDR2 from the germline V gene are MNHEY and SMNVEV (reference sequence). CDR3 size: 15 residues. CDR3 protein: CASSLSIRGTGELFF. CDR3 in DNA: TGTGCCAGCAGTTTATCGATCAGGGGGACGGGGGAGCTGTTTTTT.

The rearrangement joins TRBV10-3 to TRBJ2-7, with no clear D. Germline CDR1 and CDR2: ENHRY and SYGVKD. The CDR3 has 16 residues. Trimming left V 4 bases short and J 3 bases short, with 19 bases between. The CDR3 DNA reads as TGTGCCATCAGTGGCGAGACCCTGAGGCGAAACTACGAGCAGTACTTC. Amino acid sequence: CAISGETLRRNYEQYF.

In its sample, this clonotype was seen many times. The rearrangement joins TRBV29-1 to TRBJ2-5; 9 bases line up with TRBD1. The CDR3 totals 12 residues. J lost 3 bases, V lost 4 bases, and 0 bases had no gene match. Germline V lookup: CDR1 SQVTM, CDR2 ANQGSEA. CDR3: CSVGQGEETQYF. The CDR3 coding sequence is TGCAGCGTTGGACAGGGGGAAGAGACCCAGTACTTC.

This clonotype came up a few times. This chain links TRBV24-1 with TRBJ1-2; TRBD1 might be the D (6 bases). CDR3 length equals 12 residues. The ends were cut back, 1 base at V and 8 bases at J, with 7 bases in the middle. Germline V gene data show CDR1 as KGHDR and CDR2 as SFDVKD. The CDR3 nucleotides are TGTGCCACCAGTGATTTCCAGGGGGGCTACACCTTC. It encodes CATSDFQGGYTF.

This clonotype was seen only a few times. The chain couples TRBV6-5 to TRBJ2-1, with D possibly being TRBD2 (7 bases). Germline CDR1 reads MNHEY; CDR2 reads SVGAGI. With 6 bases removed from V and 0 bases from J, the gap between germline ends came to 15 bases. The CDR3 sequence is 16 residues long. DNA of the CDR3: TGTGCCAGCAGCAAGGGGGGGGGTGCCTCCTACAATGAGCAGTTCTTC. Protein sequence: CASSKGGGASYNEQFF.

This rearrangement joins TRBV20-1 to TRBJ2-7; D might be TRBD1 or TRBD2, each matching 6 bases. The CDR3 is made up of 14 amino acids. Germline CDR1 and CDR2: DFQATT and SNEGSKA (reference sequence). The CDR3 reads CSVRSNGGGYEQYF. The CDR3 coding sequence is TGCAGCGTTAGGTCCAACGGGGGCGGCTACGAGCAGTACTTC.

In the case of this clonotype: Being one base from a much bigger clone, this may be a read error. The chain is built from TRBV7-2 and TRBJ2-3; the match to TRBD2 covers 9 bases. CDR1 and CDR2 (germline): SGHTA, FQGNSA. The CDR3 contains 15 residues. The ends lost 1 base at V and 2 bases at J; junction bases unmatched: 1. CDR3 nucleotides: TGTGCCAGCAGCTTAGTAGCGGGGGACACAGATACGCAGTATTTT. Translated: CASSLVAGDTDTQYF.

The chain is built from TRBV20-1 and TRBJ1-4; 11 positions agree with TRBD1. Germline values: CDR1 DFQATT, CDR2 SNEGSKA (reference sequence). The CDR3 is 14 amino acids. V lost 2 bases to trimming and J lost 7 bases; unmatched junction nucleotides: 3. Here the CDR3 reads CSARSGQGVEKLFF. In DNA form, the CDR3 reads TGCAGTGCTAGATCGGGACAGGGGGTTGAAAAACTGTTTTTT.

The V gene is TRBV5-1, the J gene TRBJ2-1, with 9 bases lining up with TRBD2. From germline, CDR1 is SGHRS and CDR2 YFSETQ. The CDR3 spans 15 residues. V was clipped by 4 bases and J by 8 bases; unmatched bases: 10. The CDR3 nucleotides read TGCGCCAGCAGCCAGCTGGGCGGGGGGGCGTATGAGCAGTTCTTC. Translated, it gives CASSQLGGGAYEQFF.

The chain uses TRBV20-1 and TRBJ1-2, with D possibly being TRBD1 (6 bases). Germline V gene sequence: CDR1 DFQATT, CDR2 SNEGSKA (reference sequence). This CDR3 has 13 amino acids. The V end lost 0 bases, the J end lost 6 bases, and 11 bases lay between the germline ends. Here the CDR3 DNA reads TGCAGTGCTAGAGATTGGGCAGGGGATGGCTACACCTTC. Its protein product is CSARDWAGDGYTF.

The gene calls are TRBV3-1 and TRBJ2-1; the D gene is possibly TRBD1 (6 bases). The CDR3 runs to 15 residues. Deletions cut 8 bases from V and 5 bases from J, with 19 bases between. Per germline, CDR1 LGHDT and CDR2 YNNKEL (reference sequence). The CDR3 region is CASVGWAGADNEQFF. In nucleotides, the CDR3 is TGTGCCAGCGTTGGATGGGCAGGGGCCGACAATGAGCAGTTCTTC.

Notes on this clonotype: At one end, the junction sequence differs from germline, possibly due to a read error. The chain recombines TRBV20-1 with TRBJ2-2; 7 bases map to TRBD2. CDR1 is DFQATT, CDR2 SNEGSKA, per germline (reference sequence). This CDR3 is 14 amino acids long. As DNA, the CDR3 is TGCAGTGCTAGTTTGCGGGGGTTCACCGGGGAACTGTTTTTT. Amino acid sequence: CSASLRGFTGELFF.

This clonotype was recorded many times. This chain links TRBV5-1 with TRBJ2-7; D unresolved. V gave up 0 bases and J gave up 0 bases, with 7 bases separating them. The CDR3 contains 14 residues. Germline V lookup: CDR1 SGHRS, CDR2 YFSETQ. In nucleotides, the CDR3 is TGCGCCAGCAGCTTGGTACCTAGCTCCTACGAGCAGTACTTC. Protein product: CASSLVPSSYEQYF. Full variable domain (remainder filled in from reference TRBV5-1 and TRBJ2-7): KAGVTQTPRYLIKTRGQQVTLSCSPISGHRSVSWYQQTPGQGLQFLFEYFSETQRNKGNFPGRFSGRQFSNSRSEMNVSTLELGDSALYLCASSLVPSSYEQYFGPGTRLTVT.

CDR3 residues: CASSSLQGALAQYF. DNA of the CDR3: TGTGCCAGCAGCTCCCTTCAGGGGGCATTGGCGCAGTATTTT. The V call is TRBV7-8, the J call TRBJ2-3; TRBD1 aligns across 8 bases. CDR3 length: 14 residues. V lost 4 bases to trimming and J lost 10 bases; unmatched junction nucleotides: 10. Germline loops: CDR1 SGHVS, CDR2 FQNEAQ.

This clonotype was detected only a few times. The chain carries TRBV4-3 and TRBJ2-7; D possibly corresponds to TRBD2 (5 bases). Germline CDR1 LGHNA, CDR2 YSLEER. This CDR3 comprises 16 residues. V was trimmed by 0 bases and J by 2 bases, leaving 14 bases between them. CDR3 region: CASSQDFVGSAYEQYF. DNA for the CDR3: TGCGCCAGCAGCCAAGATTTCGTAGGGAGCGCCTACGAGCAGTACTTC.

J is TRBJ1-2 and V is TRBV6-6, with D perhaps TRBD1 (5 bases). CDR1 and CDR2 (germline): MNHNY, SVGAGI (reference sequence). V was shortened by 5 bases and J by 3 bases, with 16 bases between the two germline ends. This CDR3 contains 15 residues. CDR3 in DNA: TGTGCCAGCAGTGGCCCAGGAGGGGCCGACTATGGCTACACCTTC. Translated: CASSGPGGADYGYTF.

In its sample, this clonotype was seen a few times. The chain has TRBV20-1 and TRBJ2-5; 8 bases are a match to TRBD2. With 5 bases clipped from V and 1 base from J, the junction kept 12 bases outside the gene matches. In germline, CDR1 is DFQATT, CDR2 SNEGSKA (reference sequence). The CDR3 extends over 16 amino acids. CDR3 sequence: CSAPSVLAGFQETQYF. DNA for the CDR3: TGCAGTGCTCCCAGTGTGTTAGCGGGGTTCCAAGAGACCCAGTACTTC.

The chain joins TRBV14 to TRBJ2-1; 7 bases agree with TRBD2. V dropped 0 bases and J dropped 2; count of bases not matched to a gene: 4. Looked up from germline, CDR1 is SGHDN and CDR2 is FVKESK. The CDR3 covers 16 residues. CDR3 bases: TGTGCCAGCAGCCAAGAATGGGGGGGGGCCTACAATGAGCAGTTCTTC. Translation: CASSQEWGGAYNEQFF.

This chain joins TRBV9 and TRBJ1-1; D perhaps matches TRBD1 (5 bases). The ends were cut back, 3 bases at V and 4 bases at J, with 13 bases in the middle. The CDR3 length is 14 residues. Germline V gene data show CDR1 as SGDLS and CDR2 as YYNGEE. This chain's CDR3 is CASSGRGVSTEAFF. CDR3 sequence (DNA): TGTGCCAGCAGCGGGCGAGGGGTGTCCACTGAAGCTTTCTTT.

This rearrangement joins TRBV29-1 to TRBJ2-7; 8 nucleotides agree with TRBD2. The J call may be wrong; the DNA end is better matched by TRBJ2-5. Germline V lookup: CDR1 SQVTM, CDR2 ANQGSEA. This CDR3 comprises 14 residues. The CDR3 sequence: CSGGTSGGRETQYF. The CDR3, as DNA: TGCAGCGGAGGGACTAGTGGGGGGAGGGAGACCCAGTACTTC.

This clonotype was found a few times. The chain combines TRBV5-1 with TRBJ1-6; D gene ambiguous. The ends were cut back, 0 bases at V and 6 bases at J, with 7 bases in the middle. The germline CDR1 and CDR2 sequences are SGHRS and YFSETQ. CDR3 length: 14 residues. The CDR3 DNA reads TGCGCCAGCAGCTTGGTAGGCTCTAATTCACCCCTCCACTTT. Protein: CASSLVGSNSPLHF.